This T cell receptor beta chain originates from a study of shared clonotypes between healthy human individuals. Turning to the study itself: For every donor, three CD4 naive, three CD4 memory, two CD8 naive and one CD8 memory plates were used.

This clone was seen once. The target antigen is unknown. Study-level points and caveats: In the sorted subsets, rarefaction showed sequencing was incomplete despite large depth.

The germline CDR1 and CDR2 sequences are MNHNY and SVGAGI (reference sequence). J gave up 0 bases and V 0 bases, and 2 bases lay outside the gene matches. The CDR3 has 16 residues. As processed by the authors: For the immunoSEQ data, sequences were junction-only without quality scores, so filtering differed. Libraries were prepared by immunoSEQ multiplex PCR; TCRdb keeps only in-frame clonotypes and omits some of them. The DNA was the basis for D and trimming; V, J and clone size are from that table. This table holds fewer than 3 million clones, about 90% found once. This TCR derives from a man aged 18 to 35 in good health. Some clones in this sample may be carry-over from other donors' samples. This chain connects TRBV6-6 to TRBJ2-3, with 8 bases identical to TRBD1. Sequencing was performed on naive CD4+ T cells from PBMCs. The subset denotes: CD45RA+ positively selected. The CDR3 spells CASSYSRTGSTDTQYF. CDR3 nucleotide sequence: TGTGCCAGCAGTTACTCCCGGACAGGGAGCACAGATACGCAGTATTTT.